The rows below give T cell receptor beta chains drawn from one sample of a study of T and B cells in COVID-19 patients. TCRdb fed the multiplex PCR reads into MiXCR, producing one record per CDR3 protein. Of more than 10,000 distinct CDR3 sequences in the sample, approximately 31% were seen once. Sequencing used blood. These receptors were obtained from a human donor with active COVID-19. Each CDR3 is given with its conserved first and last residue. A D gene is named only where the DNA matches it firmly. The size entry is marked missing in some rows and otherwise reads once, few, many or a size class.

d_call	v_call	clone_size	j_call	cdr3_nt	cdr3_aa
.	TRBV12-3/TRBV12-4	.	TRBJ2-1	TGTGCCAGCAGTTCTTTACTCTCCTACAATGAGCAGTTCTTC	CASSSLLSYNEQFF
TRBD2	TRBV6-2/TRBV6-3	.	TRBJ2-1	TGTGCCAGCAGTTACTTTGGGCGGGGGGGGGATGAGCAGTTCTTC	CASSYFGRGGDEQFF
TRBD1	TRBV13	medium-sized	TRBJ1-2	TGTGCCAGCAGCCCAAGGGACAGGGGCTATGGCTACACCTTC	CASSPRDRGYGYTF
.	TRBV20-1	few	TRBJ2-5	TGCAGTGGAAATGATTGGGGGGCCAGCGAGACCCAGTACTTC	CSGNDWGASETQYF
.	TRBV7-9	.	TRBJ1-1	TGTGCCAGCACCCAGGTGGCCACTGAAGCTTTCTTT	CASTQVATEAFF
.	TRBV15	medium-sized	TRBJ2-7	TGTGCCACCAGCAGCGGGGCTTCCGAGCAGTACTTC	CATSSGASEQYF
.	TRBV18	medium-sized	TRBJ2-7	TGTGCCAGCTCACCACAACTTACGGCAGACTACGAGCAGTACTTC	CASSPQLTADYEQYF
.	TRBV5-6	.	TRBJ1-1	TGTGCCAGCAGCTTAATTCAGGTGAACACTGAAGCTTTCTTT	CASSLIQVNTEAFF
.	TRBV19	medium-sized	TRBJ1-2	TGTGCCAGTAATCTCGTAGGGGCAGGAGGCTATGGCTACACCTTC	CASNLVGAGGYGYTF
.	TRBV12-3/TRBV12-4	few	TRBJ1-2	TGTGCCAGCAGCCCCATTGAGACAGAAGGCTACACCTTC	CASSPIETEGYTF
TRBD1	TRBV18	.	TRBJ1-2	TGTGCCAGCTCACCCGCCCGGACAGGATTCCCTTTCTATGGCTACACCTTC	CASSPARTGFPFYGYTF
.	TRBV19	medium-sized	TRBJ2-1	TGTGCCAGTAGTCGTTTCCCCCCAAGTGATGCTAGCACTAGCTACAATGAGCAGTTCTTC	CASSRFPPSDASTSYNEQFF
TRBD1	TRBV7-2	.	TRBJ1-1	TGTGCCAGCAGCTTAAGGGGGGGGACAGGGGACTTGGACACTGAAGCTTTCTTT	CASSLRGGTGDLDTEAFF
.	TRBV4-3	.	TRBJ2-2	TGTGCCAGCAGCCTTGAGCGGCATACCGGGGAGCTGTTTTTT	CASSLERHTGELFF
.	TRBV5-6	.	TRBJ2-1	TGTGCCAGCAGCTTGGGGGTAACCTACAATGAGCAGTTCTTC	CASSLGVTYNEQFF
.	TRBV10-3	.	TRBJ2-1	TGTGCCATCAGTGAGCCGGTCCGGGATGAGCAGTTCTTC	CAISEPVRDEQFF
.	TRBV6-5	few	TRBJ1-2	TGTGCCAGCAGAACAGGCGGGCTCTCTACCTATGGCTACACCTTC	CASRTGGLSTYGYTF
.	TRBV18	medium-sized	TRBJ1-2	TGTGCCAGCTCACCACCAGCAGGGACTAACTATGGCTACACCTTC	CASSPPAGTNYGYTF
.	TRBV7-9	.	TRBJ2-2	TGTGCCAGCAGCTTAGGGAGGAACACCGGGGAGCTGTTTTTT	CASSLGRNTGELFF
.	TRBV10-2	.	TRBJ1-4	TGCGCCAGCAGGGGGGACGGACGTAATGAAAAACTGTTTTTT	CASRGDGRNEKLFF
TRBD1	TRBV6-1	.	TRBJ1-5	TGTGCCAGCATTGACAGGGCGGGCGGTCAGCCCCAGCATTTT	CASIDRAGGQPQHF
.	TRBV5-5	few	TRBJ1-5	TGTGCCAGCAGCGCCTCGTGGGAGGTGGGTACGGCCCAGCATTTT	CASSASWEVGTAQHF
TRBD1	TRBV29-1	medium-sized	TRBJ2-7	TGCAGCGGGGGAGACAGGGGGCTTACGGACGAGCAGTACTTC	CSGGDRGLTDEQYF
.	TRBV10-1	once	TRBJ2-3	TGCGCCAGCAGTGTAGGGTCCATTGGGGATACGCAGTATTTT	CASSVGSIGDTQYF
TRBD2	TRBV6-5	few	TRBJ2-1	TGTGCCAGCAGTGGATGGACTAGTCAGAATGAGCAGTTCTTC	CASSGWTSQNEQFF